The 18 T cell receptor beta chains below all came from one sample that was sequenced in a study of blood T cell repertoires in COVID-19. Some clones are missing from TCRdb's copy, which holds only in-frame ones; the method was immunoSEQ multiplex PCR. The table includes just over 6,000 clones, 90% to 95% detected once. Sequenced material: peripheral blood. The receptors stem from a human donor in a cohort sampled during active COVID-19.

CDR3 sequence (DNA): TGTGCCAGCACCGCATCTCCGGGTATGGGTGGCTACACCTTC. Protein product: CASTASPGMGGYTF. The chain combines TRBV7-2 with TRBJ1-2; D gene uncertain. Trimming removed 7 bases from V and 7 bases from J, with 19 bases in between. The germline gives CDR1 SGHTA, CDR2 FQGNSA. CDR3 length: 14 residues.

This clone was observed a single time. The chain has TRBV7-2 and TRBJ2-1; D gene unclear. Germline V gene data show CDR1 as SGHTA and CDR2 as FQGNSA. The V and J ends lost 2 bases and 5 bases respectively, with 19 bases between them. This CDR3 region has 17 residues. The CDR3 spells CASSLLYGAPKNNEQFF. The CDR3 bases are TGTGCCAGCAGCTTACTCTATGGAGCACCGAAAAACAATGAGCAGTTCTTC.

The gene calls are TRBV2 and TRBJ2-2; 9 nucleotides align to TRBD1. This CDR3 is 15 amino acids long. Trimming at V came to 8 bases and at J to 2 bases, leaving 6 bases not matched to a gene. CDR1 is SNHLY, CDR2 FYNNEI, per germline. The CDR3 region has the DNA TGTGCCAGCTCTGGACAGGGGCGAAACACCGGGGAGCTGTTTTTT. Protein: CASSGQGRNTGELFF.

The chain employs TRBV7-3 and TRBJ2-1; maybe TRBD1 (6 bases). CDR1 is SGHTA, CDR2 FQGTGA, per germline. V gave up 5 bases and J gave up 0 bases, with 8 bases separating them. The CDR3 covers 14 residues. CDR3 amino acids: CASSRTASYNEQFF. The CDR3, as DNA: TGTGCCAGCAGCCGGACAGCCTCCTACAATGAGCAGTTCTTC.

This clone was counted once. One end of the junction does not line up with germline, which may come from a read error. The genes are TRBV4-3 and TRBJ1-2; 8 positions agree with TRBD1. CDR1 and CDR2 from the germline V gene are LGHNA and YSLEER. This CDR3 has 16 residues. CDR3 sequence (DNA): TGCGCCCGCAGCCAGGGGGGGGGACAGGCAAGCCATGGCTACACCTTC. This translates into CARSQGGGQASHGYTF.

The V call is TRBV5-5, the J call TRBJ2-2; a possible D gene is TRBD1 (6 bases). Germline V gene sequence: CDR1 SGHKS, CDR2 YYEKEE (reference sequence). There are 12 residues in the CDR3. V was shortened by 3 bases and J by 6 bases, with 6 bases between the two germline ends. The CDR3 spells CASSWGPGELFF. CDR3 bases: TGTGCCAGCAGCTGGGGGCCCGGGGAGCTGTTTTTT. The entire variable domain, with the rest obtained from reference TRBV5-5 and TRBJ2-2, is as follows: DAGVTQSPTHLIKTRGQQVTLRCSPISGHKSVSWYQQVLGQGPQFIFQYYEKEERGRGNFPDRFSARQFPNYSSELNVNALLLGDSALYLCASSWGPGELFFGEGSRLTVL.

CDR3 loop: CASSQDLGYQPQHF. The CDR3 DNA reads TGCGCCAGCAGCCAAGATCTCGGTTATCAGCCCCAGCATTTT. The V and J genes are TRBV4-3 and TRBJ1-5, with D unresolved. In germline, CDR1 is LGHNA, CDR2 YSLEER. The CDR3 consists of 14 residues. Trimming left V 0 bases short and J 5 bases short, with 8 bases between.

This CDR3 is CASSSGASGSAVTYEQYF. DNA for the CDR3: TGCGCCAGCAGCTCAGGCGCTAGCGGGAGCGCCGTAACCTACGAGCAGTACTTC. The chain recombines TRBV5-1 with TRBJ2-7, with TRBD2 identical over 10 bases. This CDR3 region has 18 residues. The V and J ends lost 3 bases and 2 bases, in that order; junction bases with no gene match: 14. The germline gives CDR1 SGHRS, CDR2 YFSETQ.

V and J are TRBV5-1 and TRBJ2-7, with TRBD1 identical over 11 bases. V shed 3 bases, J shed 2 bases, and the junction held 4 bases outside the gene matches. The V gene's germline CDR1 is SGHRS and CDR2 YFSETQ. The CDR3 runs to 15 residues. The CDR3 reads CASSSGQGAAYEQYF. CDR3 DNA: TGCGCCAGCAGCTCCGGACAGGGGGCGGCCTACGAGCAGTACTTC.

The CDR3 bases are TGTGCCAGCACCCTATGGAGGGGCGAGGATGAAAAACTGTTTTTT. This translates into CASTLWRGEDEKLFF. This chain joins TRBV2 and TRBJ1-4; D may be TRBD1 (5 bases). The CDR3 has 15 residues. V was clipped by 7 bases and J by 6 bases, with 18 bases between them. Per the germline V gene, CDR1 is SNHLY and CDR2 is FYNNEI. The full variable domain, its missing parts supplied by reference TRBV2 and TRBJ1-4, is EPEVTQTPSHQVTQMGQEVILRCVPISNHLYFYWYRQILGQKVEFLVSFYNNEISEKSEIFDDQFSVERPDGSNFTLKIRSTKLEDSAMYFCASTLWRGEDEKLFFGSGTQLSVL.

The chain links TRBV4-1 to TRBJ1-4; weak D call: TRBD1 (5 bases). The CDR3 extends over 17 amino acids. Trimming took off 4 bases at V and 0 bases at J, with 15 bases between the two ends. Germline assignment: CDR1 MGHRA and CDR2 YSYEKL. The CDR3 protein is CASSPSRADTTNEKLFF. DNA of the CDR3: TGCGCCAGCAGCCCCTCCCGGGCGGACACAACTAATGAAAAACTGTTTTTT.

The gene calls are TRBV7-6 and TRBJ1-6; possible D gene TRBD1, 5 bases. V was shortened by 1 base and J by 7 bases, with 11 bases between the two germline ends. Germline V gene lookup returns CDR1 SGHVS and CDR2 FNYEAQ. This CDR3 contains 15 residues. CDR3 bases: TGTGCCAGCAGCTTAGGACAGTCTTACAATTCACCCCTCCACTTT. Protein product: CASSLGQSYNSPLHF.

V gene TRBV10-3 combines with J gene TRBJ2-7; 7 nucleotides align to TRBD2. V dropped 0 bases and J dropped 4; count of bases not matched to a gene: 3. The CDR3 extends over 14 amino acids. Germline loops: CDR1 ENHRY, CDR2 SYGVKD. The CDR3 DNA is TGTGCCATCAGTGAGTCTAGCGGGTTGTACGAGCAGTACTTC. Translation: CAISESSGLYEQYF.

This rearrangement joins TRBV11-1 to TRBJ2-1; 11 nucleotides line up with TRBD2. V trimming: 3 bases; J trimming: 7 bases; junction bases outside the gene matches: 8. This CDR3 is 16 amino acids long. From germline, CDR1 is SGHAT and CDR2 FQDESV (reference sequence). CDR3 bases: TGTGCCAGCAGCTTTCCCGGGACTAGCGGTCTAAATGAGCAGTTCTTC. Translation gives CASSFPGTSGLNEQFF.

The rearrangement uses TRBV10-3 and TRBJ2-1; the match to TRBD2 covers 9 bases. The V and J ends lost 7 bases and 7 bases, in that order; junction bases with no gene match: 11. The length of the CDR3 is 15 residues. Germline V gene lookup returns CDR1 ENHRY and CDR2 SYGVKD. CDR3 region: CAIKSSGKHLNEQFF. DNA for the CDR3: TGTGCCATCAAATCTAGCGGGAAGCATCTAAATGAGCAGTTCTTC.

V usage is TRBV6-2 or TRBV6-3 and J usage is TRBJ2-7; 7 nucleotides agree with TRBD2. The CDR3 is 14 amino acids. J lost 4 bases, V lost 6 bases, and 9 bases had no gene match. The germline CDR1 and CDR2 sequences are MNHEY and SVGEGT. CDR3 region: CASSLLGGGYEQYF. The CDR3 DNA sequence: TGTGCCAGCAGCTTACTTGGGGGGGGGTACGAGCAGTACTTC.

The chain's CDR3 is CASSLTSSYEQYF. CDR3 bases: TGTGCCAGCAGTTTAACAAGCTCCTACGAGCAGTACTTC. The gene calls are TRBV28 and TRBJ2-7, with D unresolved. Germline V lookup: CDR1 MDHEN, CDR2 SYDVKM. This CDR3 comprises 13 residues. The V and J ends lost 2 bases and 0 bases respectively, with 5 bases between them.

The CDR3 DNA reads as TGTGCCGTCGCAGGACAGCAGAACACTGAAGCTTTCTTT. This gives the protein CAVAGQQNTEAFF. The chain has TRBV7-9 and TRBJ1-1; TRBD1 might be the D (6 bases). Trimming cost V 11 bases and J 1 base, with 14 bases left between them. The CDR3 runs to 13 residues. CDR1 SEHNR and CDR2 FQNEAQ come from the germline V gene (reference sequence).